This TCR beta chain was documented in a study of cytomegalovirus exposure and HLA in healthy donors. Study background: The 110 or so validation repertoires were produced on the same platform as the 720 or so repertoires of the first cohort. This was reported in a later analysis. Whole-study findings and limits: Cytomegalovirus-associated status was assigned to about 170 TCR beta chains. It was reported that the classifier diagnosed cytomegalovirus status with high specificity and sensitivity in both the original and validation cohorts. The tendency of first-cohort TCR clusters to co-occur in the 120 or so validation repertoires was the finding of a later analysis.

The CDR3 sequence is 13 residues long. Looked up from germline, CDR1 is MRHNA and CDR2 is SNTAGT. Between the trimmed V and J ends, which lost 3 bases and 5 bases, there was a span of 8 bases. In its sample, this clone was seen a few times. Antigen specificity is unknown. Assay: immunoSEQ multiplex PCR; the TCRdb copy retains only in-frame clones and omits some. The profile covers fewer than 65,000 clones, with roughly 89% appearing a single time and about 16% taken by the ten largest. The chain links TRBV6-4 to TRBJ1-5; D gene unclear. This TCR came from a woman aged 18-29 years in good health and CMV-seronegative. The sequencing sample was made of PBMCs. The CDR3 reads CASSEQPDQPQHF. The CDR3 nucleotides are TGTGCCAGCAGTGAACAACCCGATCAGCCCCAGCATTTT.